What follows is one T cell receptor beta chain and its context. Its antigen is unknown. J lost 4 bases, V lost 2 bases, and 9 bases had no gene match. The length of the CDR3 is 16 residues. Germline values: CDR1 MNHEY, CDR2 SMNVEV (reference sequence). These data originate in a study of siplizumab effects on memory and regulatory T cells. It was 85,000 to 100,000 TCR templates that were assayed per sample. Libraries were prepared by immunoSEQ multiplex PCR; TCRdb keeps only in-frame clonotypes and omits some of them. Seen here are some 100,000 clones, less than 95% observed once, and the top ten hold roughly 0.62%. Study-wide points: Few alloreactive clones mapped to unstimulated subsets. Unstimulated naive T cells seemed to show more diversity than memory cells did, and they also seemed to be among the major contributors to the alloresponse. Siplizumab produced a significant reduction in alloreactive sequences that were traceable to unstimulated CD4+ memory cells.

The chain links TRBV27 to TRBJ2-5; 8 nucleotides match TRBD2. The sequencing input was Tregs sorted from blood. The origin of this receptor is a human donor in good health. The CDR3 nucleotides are TGTGCCAGCAGTTTAGTACTAGCGGAAGGCCTAGAGACCCAGTACTTC. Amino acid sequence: CASSLVLAEGLETQYF.